A single sample is the source of the 10 T cell receptor beta chains below, sequenced in a study of identical twins. TCRdb recomputed calls from the 5' RACE reads with MiXCR, one row per CDR3 protein. Of 200,000 to 250,000 distinct CDR3 sequences detected, more than 6.5% appear once; the ten largest clones hold roughly 2%. These data were also filed under a second study, of yellow fever vaccine responses in identical twins.

The specimen sequenced was memory (CD45RO+) T cells sorted from blood. The origin of the receptors is a woman younger than 35 in good health.

This clonotype was seen many times. V is TRBV10-3 and J is TRBJ2-5; 8 bases fit TRBD2. After removal of 5 bases from V and 7 bases from J, the junction contained 24 bases not matched to a gene. Germline V gene data show CDR1 as ENHRY and CDR2 as SYGVKD. The CDR3 sequence is 19 residues long. For the CDR3, the DNA is TGTGCCATCAGTCGGCGAGAGGGAGCGGGAGACGTATTCTCAGGGACCCAGTACTTC. Residues: CAISRREGAGDVFSGTQYF.

This clonotype appeared many times. This chain links TRBV9 with TRBJ2-3; TRBD2 matches at 11 bases. This CDR3 has 15 amino acids. CDR1 is SGDLS, CDR2 YYNGEE, per germline. With V trimmed by 3 bases and J by 5 bases, 5 bases remained unmatched. The CDR3 nucleotides read TGTGCCAGCAGCGAGACTAGCGGGGTTGGAGATACGCAGTATTTT. Its translation: CASSETSGVGDTQYF.

This clonotype was detected only a few times. This chain links TRBV11-2 with TRBJ2-1, with 14 positions matching TRBD2. Germline V gene sequence: CDR1 SGHAT, CDR2 FQNNGV. With V trimmed by 1 base and J by 7 bases, 9 bases remained unmatched. The CDR3 consists of 18 residues. The CDR3 is CASSLGLAGGHLHNEQFF. The CDR3, as DNA: TGTGCCAGCAGCTTAGGACTAGCGGGGGGGCATTTGCATAATGAGCAGTTCTTC.

This clonotype was observed a handful of times. One end of the junction is discordant with germline, which a read error may explain. This chain uses TRBV7-7 with TRBJ2-1; TRBD2 agrees at 8 bases. CDR1 and CDR2 (germline): SSHAT, FNYEAQ (reference sequence). This CDR3 has 15 residues. In DNA, the CDR3 is TGTGCTAGCAGCTTAGCCACTAGCGGTTACAATGAGCAGTTCTTC. This gives the protein CASSLATSGYNEQFF.

This clonotype was picked up many times. This sequence joins TRBV12-3 or TRBV12-4 and TRBJ2-7; 9 nucleotides align to TRBD1. V trimming: 1 base; J trimming: 4 bases; junction bases outside the gene matches: 5. This CDR3 has 15 residues. As DNA, the CDR3 is TGTGCCAGCAGTTTAGGCGGACAGGGGCTATACGAGCAGTACTTC. Its protein is CASSLGGQGLYEQYF.

V gene TRBV7-9 combines with J gene TRBJ2-2; no firm D call. The CDR3 length is 15 residues. The V and J ends lost 0 bases and 5 bases respectively, with 10 bases between them. Germline-derived CDR1 and CDR2 are SEHNR and FQNEAQ (reference sequence). The CDR3 DNA reads as TGTGCCAGCAGCTTAGCTCCGAGTAGTACCGGGGAGCTGTTTTTT. Its translation: CASSLAPSSTGELFF. Supplemented by reference TRBV7-9 and TRBJ2-2, the full variable domain reads DTGVSQNPRHKITKRGQNVTFRCDPISEHNRLYWYRQTLGQGPEFLTYFQNEAQLEKSRLLSDRFSAERPKGSFSTLEIQRTEQGDSAMYLCASSLAPSSTGELFFGEGSRLTVL.

V usage is TRBV3-1 and J usage is TRBJ2-6; 7 nucleotides agree with TRBD1. Germline CDR1 is LGHDT and CDR2 is YNNKEL (reference sequence). This CDR3 is 19 amino acids long. The V gene end was trimmed by 1 base and the J gene end by 4 bases; junction bases not matched to a gene: 13. The CDR3 loop is CASSQVVRGLGYGANVLTF. CDR3 sequence (DNA): TGTGCCAGCAGCCAAGTTGTAAGGGGGCTCGGGTACGGGGCCAACGTCCTGACTTTC.

In this sample, this clonotype turned up a few times. The rearrangement joins TRBV6-1 to TRBJ1-2; 7 bases match TRBD1. This CDR3 comprises 16 residues. CDR1 and CDR2 (germline): MNHNS, SASEGT. The ends lost 0 bases at V and 2 bases at J; junction bases unmatched: 6. CDR3 in amino acids: CASSEAAGQRNYGYTF. In nucleotides, the CDR3 is TGTGCCAGCAGTGAAGCGGCGGGACAGAGGAACTATGGCTACACCTTC.

The V call is TRBV7-2, the J call TRBJ2-1; 14 bases agree with TRBD2. The CDR3 spans 19 residues. J lost 4 bases, V lost 0 bases, and 8 bases had no gene match. Germline loops: CDR1 SGHTA, CDR2 FQGNSA. The CDR3 sequence is CASSLAGTSGRPTYNEQFF. CDR3 coding DNA: TGTGCCAGCAGCTTAGCAGGGACTAGCGGGAGACCCACTTACAATGAGCAGTTCTTC.

This clonotype was found many times. V usage is TRBV20-1 and J usage is TRBJ2-3; D is ambiguous. This CDR3 contains 13 residues. Deletions cut 6 bases from V and 2 bases from J, with 12 bases between. Germline V CDR1 and CDR2: DFQATT, SNEGSKA (reference sequence). CDR3: CSAVAVITDTQYF. CDR3 nucleotide sequence: TGCAGTGCCGTAGCCGTAATCACAGATACGCAGTATTTT.